A selection of T cell receptor beta chains follows, all from one sample in a study of blood T cell repertoires in COVID-19. Profiling relied on immunoSEQ multiplex PCR, and the TCRdb table lists in-frame clones only, not all of them. This table has 250,000 to 300,000 clones, approximately 85% appearing once. Sample: PBMCs or T cells enriched from blood (not recorded which). These TCRs come from a woman between 45 and 65 years old who had recovered from COVID-19. CDR3s include the opening cysteine and the closing phenylalanine or tryptophan. D genes are given only for firm matches. Part of the rows lack a size; the others show once, few, many or a class for expanded clones.

CDR3,DNA,size,D,V,J
CASSPQGSLLIQYF,TGTGCCAGCAGTCCCCAGGGATCTTTACTCATTCAGTACTTC,.,.,TRBV28,TRBJ2-4
CASSLNGPLNIQYF,TGTGCCAGCAGCCTCAATGGCCCCCTAAACATTCAGTACTTC,once,.,TRBV28,TRBJ2-4
CASSLVLDRRGSRLYEQYF,TGTGCCAGCAGCTTGGTCTTGGACAGACGGGGATCACGACTTTACGAGCAGTACTTC,.,.,TRBV5-8,TRBJ2-7
CATSSLGTASYEQYF,TGTGCCACCAGTTCCCTCGGGACAGCCTCCTACGAGCAGTACTTC,.,TRBD1,TRBV15,TRBJ2-7
CASSMSGGYEQYF,TGTGCCAGTAGTATGTCAGGGGGATACGAGCAGTACTTC,few,TRBD1,TRBV19,TRBJ2-7
CASSISPELRNTIYF,TGTGCCAGTAGTATCAGTCCGGAGCTGAGGAACACCATATATTTT,once,.,TRBV19,TRBJ1-3
CASSPQTGGLLDEQFF,TGTGCCAGCTCACCGCAGACAGGGGGTTTGCTTGATGAGCAGTTCTTC,.,TRBD1,TRBV18,TRBJ2-1
CASWSGIAGVNNEQFF,TGTGCCAGCTGGTCGGGAATCGCGGGGGTAAACAATGAGCAGTTCTTC,.,TRBD2,TRBV18,TRBJ2-1
CASSYQGGQPQHF,TGTGCCAGCAGTTATCAGGGGGGACAGCCCCAGCATTTT,.,TRBD1,TRBV12-3/TRBV12-4,TRBJ1-5
CASSSRHPNQPQHF,TGTGCCAGCAGCTCTCGACACCCGAATCAGCCCCAGCATTTT,.,.,TRBV7-2,TRBJ1-5
CATSRTGTGLNSPLHF,TGTGCCACCAGCAGAACAGGGACAGGGCTTAATTCACCCCTCCACTTT,.,TRBD1,TRBV15,TRBJ1-6
CASHRQGIGEQFF,TGTGCCAGTCATAGACAGGGGATTGGCGAGCAGTTCTTC,.,TRBD1,TRBV19,TRBJ2-1
CASSMGQVATYGYTF,TGTGCCAGTAGTATGGGACAGGTCGCCACCTATGGCTACACCTTC,.,TRBD1,TRBV19,TRBJ1-2
CASSEPSGTEAFF,TGTGCCAGCAGTGAACCAAGCGGCACTGAAGCTTTCTTT,.,.,TRBV28,TRBJ1-1
CASSQDIIAPQETQYF,TGTGCCAGCAGCCAAGATATCATAGCGCCACAAGAGACCCAGTACTTC,.,.,TRBV4-2,TRBJ2-5
CASSFELLAGLNIQYF,TGTGCCAGCAGCTTCGAGTTGCTAGCGGGATTAAACATTCAGTACTTC,.,TRBD2,TRBV7-9,TRBJ2-4
CASSRGGTGSYEQYF,TGTGCCAGTAGTAGGGGTGGGACAGGGTCCTACGAGCAGTACTTC,.,TRBD1,TRBV19,TRBJ2-7
CASRSLQGFGNQPQHF,TGTGCCAGCAGATCCCTACAGGGGTTTGGCAATCAGCCCCAGCATTTT,.,TRBD1,TRBV27,TRBJ1-5
CASSLSKGFRSYEQYF,TGTGCCAGCAGTTTATCTAAGGGGTTTAGATCCTACGAGCAGTACTTC,once,.,TRBV27,TRBJ2-7
CAREREENTGELFF,TGTGCCAGGGAACGGGAGGAGAACACCGGGGAGCTGTTTTTT,.,TRBD2,TRBV2,TRBJ2-2
CASSRLQGVNYGYTF,TGTGCCAGCAGTCGACTACAGGGGGTGAACTATGGCTACACCTTC,.,TRBD1,TRBV28,TRBJ1-2
CASSEVRRVTEAFF,TGTGCCAGCAGTGAAGTACGGAGGGTGACTGAAGCTTTCTTT,.,.,TRBV6-1,TRBJ1-1
CASSSGILAEAFF,TGTGCCAGCAGCTCCGGGATTCTGGCTGAAGCTTTCTTT,once,.,TRBV3-1/TRBV3-2,TRBJ1-1
CANSGAVNTEAFF,TGTGCCAATTCAGGAGCGGTGAACACTGAAGCTTTCTTT,.,.,TRBV7-9,TRBJ1-1
CASSSTDGRSKQYF,TGTGCCAGCAGTTCAACGGACGGGAGATCGAAGCAGTACTTC,once,.,TRBV27,TRBJ2-7
CASSLGGYEQYF,TGTGCCAGCAGTTTAGGGGGGTACGAGCAGTACTTC,.,.,TRBV27,TRBJ2-7
CASKSAGNTDTQYF,TGTGCCAGCAAGTCAGCGGGAAACACAGATACGCAGTATTTT,.,TRBD2,TRBV2,TRBJ2-3
CASSGRLAGNAETQYF,TGTGCCAGCAGTGGGCGCCTAGCGGGCAACGCAGAGACCCAGTACTTC,.,TRBD2,TRBV2,TRBJ2-5
CASRGLLEQYF,TGTGCCAGCAGAGGACTGCTAGAGCAGTACTTC,few,.,TRBV6-6,TRBJ2-7
CASSPQGEQFF,TGTGCCAGCAGCCCACAGGGGGAGCAGTTCTTC,few,TRBD1,TRBV7-9,TRBJ2-1
CSASVPGAHEQFF,TGCAGTGCTAGTGTCCCAGGGGCCCATGAGCAGTTCTTC,.,.,TRBV20-1,TRBJ2-1
CASSLAMIGLAFDEQFF,TGTGCCAGCAGCTTAGCTATGATCGGACTAGCGTTCGATGAGCAGTTCTTC,few,TRBD2,TRBV7-9,TRBJ2-1
CSASLAGVGRNEQFF,TGCAGTGCCAGTCTAGCGGGAGTAGGGAGGAATGAGCAGTTCTTC,.,TRBD2,TRBV20-1,TRBJ2-1
CSAETGTTNTEAFF,TGCAGCGCGGAAACCGGGACAACAAACACTGAAGCTTTCTTT,few,.,TRBV29-1,TRBJ1-1
CASSLISGRASNEQFF,TGCGCCAGCAGTTTAATTAGCGGGAGGGCCTCCAATGAGCAGTTCTTC,.,TRBD2,TRBV5-1,TRBJ2-1
CASSGGVGRQTQYF,TGTGCCAGCAGTGGGGGGGTGGGGCGACAGACCCAGTACTTC,.,TRBD2,TRBV28,TRBJ2-5
CASSPSSGTLSYEQYF,TGTGCCAGCAGTCCATCTAGCGGGACACTATCCTACGAGCAGTACTTC,.,TRBD2,TRBV27,TRBJ2-7
CASSYRGQETQYF,TGCGCCAGCAGCTATCGGGGTCAAGAGACCCAGTACTTC,.,.,TRBV5-1,TRBJ2-5
CASSLSQGGYEQYF,TGTGCCAGCAGTTTATCACAGGGAGGGTACGAGCAGTACTTC,.,.,TRBV27,TRBJ2-7